This is a list of T cell receptor beta chains from one sample in a study of CD8 T cells in Susac syndrome. TCRdb itself ran the immunoSEQ multiplex PCR reads through MiXCR, one entry per CDR3 protein. The sample has approximately 190,000 distinct CDR3 sequences; approximately 94% are singletons. The specimen sequenced was CD4+ T cells from PBMCs. Every receptor here comes from a human donor with Susac syndrome. The CDR3 runs from the conserved cysteine through the conserved F or W. The order of the fields is D gene, clone size, J gene, V gene, CDR3 protein. The D gene is left open where the match is weak. Size tells how often a clone was seen (once, few, many) or the class of an expanded clone, and some rows leave it out.

D gene: TRBD2; clone size: once; J gene: TRBJ2-7; V gene: TRBV20-1; CDR3 protein: CSASRASGPFYEQYF
D gene: TRBD1; clone size: .; J gene: TRBJ1-5; V gene: TRBV7-8; CDR3 protein: CASSSVRTGGNQPQHF
D gene: TRBD1; clone size: .; J gene: TRBJ2-2; V gene: TRBV20-1; CDR3 protein: CSARAYAGTGKLGELFF
D gene: .; clone size: .; J gene: TRBJ2-3; V gene: TRBV7-3; CDR3 protein: CASSLHPRDTQYF
D gene: .; clone size: .; J gene: TRBJ2-5; V gene: TRBV5-1; CDR3 protein: CASSTTTQQVDIETQYF
D gene: TRBD2; clone size: .; J gene: TRBJ2-3; V gene: TRBV29-1; CDR3 protein: CSVGGSGGGRTDTQYF
D gene: .; clone size: .; J gene: TRBJ1-2; V gene: TRBV29-1; CDR3 protein: CSVVGGTRNYGYTF
D gene: .; clone size: .; J gene: TRBJ1-2; V gene: TRBV3-1; CDR3 protein: CASSQDLARIPGDGYTF
D gene: .; clone size: once; J gene: TRBJ2-3; V gene: TRBV6-1; CDR3 protein: CASSRGQIASTDTQYF
D gene: .; clone size: .; J gene: TRBJ2-7; V gene: TRBV6-5; CDR3 protein: CASSETRYEQYF
D gene: TRBD2; clone size: .; J gene: TRBJ2-1; V gene: TRBV18; CDR3 protein: CASSPGTSGAYNEQFF
D gene: .; clone size: few; J gene: TRBJ2-1; V gene: TRBV28; CDR3 protein: CASSLAREQFF
D gene: .; clone size: once; J gene: TRBJ2-7; V gene: TRBV29-1; CDR3 protein: CSVGAGPRPYEQYF
D gene: .; clone size: .; J gene: TRBJ2-3; V gene: TRBV5-6; CDR3 protein: CASSFVTLNTDTQYF
D gene: .; clone size: .; J gene: TRBJ2-1; V gene: TRBV2; CDR3 protein: CASSESRTDYNEQFF
D gene: .; clone size: .; J gene: TRBJ1-2; V gene: TRBV7-9; CDR3 protein: CASSSNVFETQGGYTF